This T cell receptor beta chain derives from a study of Ad26.COV2.S vaccination and SARS-CoV-2 variants. The wider study: The vaccine Ad26.COV2.S was put into the muscle once, or twice with 56 days between. Regarding the study as a whole: Vaccine recipients showed a spike-specific TCR breadth that was higher than in placebo recipients. For non-spike TCRs, breadth in vaccine recipients resembled that in placebo recipients.

Here immunoSEQ multiplex PCR was the method, and the copy in TCRdb shows in-frame clones only, minus some. The sample carries some 520,000 clones, around nine tenths recorded once. Germline V gives CDR1 SGHTA, CDR2 FQGNSA. This CDR3 contains 16 residues. The J segment lost 6 bases and the V segment lost 5 bases, leaving 14 bases of the junction unmatched. As to treatment: approximately 18 received Ad26.COV2.S at low or high dose, single or two shots; 5 received placebo; per-sample allocation not given. The samples were gathered on day 63 after the first injection of vaccine or placebo. This clone has a single count. The antigen is undetermined.

Sequenced here: peripheral blood, sampled in a trial of Ad26.COV2.S vaccine versus placebo. This clonotype originated in a person between 18 and 65 years old who received the Ad26.COV2.S COVID-19 vaccine or a placebo. J is TRBJ2-7 and V is TRBV7-2; 9 bases agree with TRBD1. CDR3 residues: CASSTRTGAFIGEQYF. The CDR3 DNA is TGTGCCAGCAGCACCCGGACAGGGGCCTTCATCGGCGAGCAGTACTTC.